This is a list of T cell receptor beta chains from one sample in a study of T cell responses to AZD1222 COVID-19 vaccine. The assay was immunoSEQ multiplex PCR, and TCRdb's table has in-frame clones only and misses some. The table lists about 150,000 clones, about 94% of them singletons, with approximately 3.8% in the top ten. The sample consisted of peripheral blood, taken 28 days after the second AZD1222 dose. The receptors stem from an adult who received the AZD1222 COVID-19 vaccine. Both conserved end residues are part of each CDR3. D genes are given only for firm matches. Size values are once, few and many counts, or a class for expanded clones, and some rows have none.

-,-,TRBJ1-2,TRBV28,CASSLLDGGYGYTF,TGTGCCAGCAGTTTATTAGACGGAGGGTATGGCTACACCTTC
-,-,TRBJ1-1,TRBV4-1,CASSPQGENTEAFF,TGCGCCAGCAGCCCGCAAGGGGAGAACACTGAAGCTTTCTTT
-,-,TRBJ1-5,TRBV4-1,CASSQEGPLSNQPQHF,TGCGCCAGCAGCCAAGAAGGACCTCTTAGCAATCAGCCCCAGCATTTT
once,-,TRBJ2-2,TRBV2,CASKDVGAVGELFF,TGTGCCAGCAAGGACGTCGGCGCCGTCGGGGAGCTGTTTTTT
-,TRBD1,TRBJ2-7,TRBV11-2,CASSFNRGRSYEQYF,TGTGCCAGCAGCTTCAACAGGGGCCGCTCCTACGAGCAGTACTTC
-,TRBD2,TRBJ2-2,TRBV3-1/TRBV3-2,CASSRMEAGVGGELFF,TGTGCCAGCAGCCGCATGGAGGCGGGAGTGGGTGGGGAGCTGTTTTTT
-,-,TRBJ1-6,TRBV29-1,CSVDEGSGSPLHF,TGCAGCGTTGATGAGGGCAGTGGTTCACCCCTCCACTTT
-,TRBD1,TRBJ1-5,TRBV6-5,CASSSTQGADQPQHF,TGTGCCAGCAGTTCCACACAGGGGGCGGACCAGCCCCAGCATTTT
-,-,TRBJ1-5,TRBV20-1,CSAGWGQPQHF,TGCAGTGCAGGGTGGGGCCAGCCCCAGCATTTT
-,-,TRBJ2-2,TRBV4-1,CASRKGRDTGELFF,TGCGCCAGCAGAAAGGGCAGAGACACCGGGGAGCTGTTTTTT
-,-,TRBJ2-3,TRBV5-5,CASSLGGLNTDTQYF,TGTGCCAGCAGCTTGGGCGGGCTAAACACAGATACGCAGTATTTT
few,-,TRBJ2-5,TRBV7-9,CASSPGGGWETQYF,TGTGCCAGCAGCCCCGGAGGAGGGTGGGAGACCCAGTACTTC
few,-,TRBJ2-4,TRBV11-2,CASSLDGLEVFAKNIQYF,TGTGCCAGCAGCTTAGATGGGCTGGAAGTATTTGCCAAAAACATTCAGTACTTC
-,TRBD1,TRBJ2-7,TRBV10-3,CAISESRGQGRTYEQYF,TGTGCCATCAGTGAGTCGAGGGGACAGGGGAGAACCTACGAGCAGTACTTC
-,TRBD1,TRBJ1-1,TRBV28,CASSPFAGGQGSEAFF,TGTGCCAGCAGTCCCTTCGCTGGGGGACAGGGATCTGAAGCTTTCTTT
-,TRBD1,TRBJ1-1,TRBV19,CASSIRDRFGTSNTEAFF,TGTGCCAGTAGTATACGGGACAGGTTTGGGACGTCAAACACTGAAGCTTTCTTT
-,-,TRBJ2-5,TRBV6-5,CASLLGLVQETQYF,TGTGCCAGCCTCTTAGGGCTAGTTCAAGAGACCCAGTACTTC
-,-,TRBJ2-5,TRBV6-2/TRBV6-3,CASSSSTRRRGAWETQYF,TGTGCCAGCAGTTCCAGTACCCGGCGTCGGGGGGCATGGGAGACCCAGTACTTC
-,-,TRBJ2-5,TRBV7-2,CASSLETSQETQYF,TGTGCCAGCAGCTTAGAGACTAGTCAAGAGACCCAGTACTTC
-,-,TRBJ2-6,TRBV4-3,CASSQEDRGANVLTF,TGCGCCAGCAGCCAGGAGGACCGTGGGGCCAACGTCCTGACTTTC
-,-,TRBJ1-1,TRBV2,CASSRDFQGPAFF,TGTGCCAGCAGTAGGGACTTCCAGGGGCCGGCTTTCTTT
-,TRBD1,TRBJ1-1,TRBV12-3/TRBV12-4,CASNRGRGTEAFF,TGTGCCAGTAACAGGGGACGCGGCACTGAAGCTTTCTTT
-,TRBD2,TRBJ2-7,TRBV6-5,CASSIGLAVTYEQYF,TGTGCCAGCAGTATCGGACTAGCGGTTACCTACGAGCAGTACTTC
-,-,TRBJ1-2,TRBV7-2,CASSADRHYGYTF,TGTGCCAGCAGCGCCGACAGGCACTATGGCTACACCTTC
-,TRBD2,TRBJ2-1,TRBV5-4,CASSPLGLAGGVDEQFF,TGTGCCAGCAGCCCGCTGGGACTAGCGGGAGGGGTAGATGAGCAGTTCTTC
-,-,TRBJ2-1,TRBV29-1,CSGGQWGHEQFF,TGCAGCGGGGGGCAATGGGGTCATGAGCAGTTCTTC
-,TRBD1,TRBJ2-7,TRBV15,CATSRDTGTGDNEQYF,TGTGCCACCAGCAGAGATACCGGGACAGGGGACAACGAGCAGTACTTC
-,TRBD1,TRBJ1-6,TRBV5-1,CASSLADRSSYNSPLHF,TGCGCCAGCAGCTTGGCGGACAGGAGCTCCTATAATTCACCCCTCCACTTT
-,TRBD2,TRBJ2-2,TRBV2,CASRGTSGTGELFF,TGTGCCAGCAGAGGGACTAGCGGAACCGGGGAGCTGTTTTTT
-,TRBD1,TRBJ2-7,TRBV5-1,CASSSSQGALYEQYF,TGCGCCAGCAGCTCCTCACAGGGGGCCTTATACGAGCAGTACTTC
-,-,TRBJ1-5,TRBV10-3,CAISDTLAASYSNQPQHF,TGTGCCATCAGTGACACGTTGGCGGCGAGCTATAGCAATCAGCCCCAGCATTTT
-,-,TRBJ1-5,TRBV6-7,CASSTIITGPQGQPQHF,TGTGCCAGCAGTACTATAATCACCGGGCCGCAAGGTCAGCCCCAGCATTTT
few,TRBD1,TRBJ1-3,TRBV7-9,CASSRTGAGNTIYF,TGTGCCAGCAGCCGGACAGGGGCTGGAAACACCATATATTTT
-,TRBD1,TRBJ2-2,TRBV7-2,CASTSRQGRITGELFF,TGTGCCAGCACCTCTAGACAGGGGCGGATCACCGGGGAGCTGTTTTTT
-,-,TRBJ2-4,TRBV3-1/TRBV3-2,CASSQDSRPPLGIQYF,TGTGCCAGCAGCCAAGATTCGCGTCCGCCCCTGGGCATTCAGTACTTC
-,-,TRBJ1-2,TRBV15,CATSRGDNYGYTF,TGTGCCACCAGCAGGGGGGACAACTATGGCTACACCTTC
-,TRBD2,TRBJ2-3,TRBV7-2,CASGEREVADTQYF,TGTGCCAGCGGCGAGCGGGAGGTTGCAGATACGCAGTATTTT
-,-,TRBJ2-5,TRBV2,CATGRRETQYF,TGTGCCACTGGACGCCGAGAGACCCAGTACTTC
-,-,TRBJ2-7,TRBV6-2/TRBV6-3,CASSYSFVPQSYEQYF,TGTGCCAGCAGTTACTCCTTTGTTCCGCAGTCCTACGAGCAGTACTTC
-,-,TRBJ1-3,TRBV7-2,CASSSIVGDSGNTIYF,TGTGCCAGCAGCTCTATTGTAGGTGACTCTGGAAACACCATATATTTT
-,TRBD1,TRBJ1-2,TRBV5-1,CASSLGWTGISDNYGYTF,TGCGCCAGCAGCTTGGGGTGGACAGGAATCTCCGATAACTATGGCTACACCTTC